The 30 T cell receptor beta chains below come from one sample, sequenced in a study of CD8+ T cells in alopecia areata. Treatment of the sample: oral pan-JAK inhibitor, 5-10 mg twice daily. Reverse transcribed after extraction, RNA yielded cDNA as the sequencing template. Method: immunoSEQ multiplex PCR; TCRdb's copy keeps in-frame clones and lacks some. This sample has about 190,000 clones; 64% occur once, and the top ten carry 1.3%. This specimen was CD4+ T cells sorted from blood, taken around week 50, from a patient treated with tofacitinib. The source is a human donor with alopecia areata.

The CDR3: CSTRQGKNEKLFF. In DNA, the CDR3 is TGCAGCACCAGACAGGGGAAGAATGAAAAACTGTTTTTT. The chain couples TRBV29-1 to TRBJ1-4, with TRBD1 identical over 8 bases. Germline loops: CDR1 SQVTM, CDR2 ANQGSEA. The ends lost 8 bases at V and 5 bases at J; junction bases unmatched: 7. The CDR3 is 13 amino acids.

The J gene is TRBJ2-2, the V gene TRBV4-1; D is possibly TRBD1 (6 bases). CDR1 is MGHRA, CDR2 YSYEKL, per germline. Trimming left V 6 bases short and J 5 bases short, with 13 bases between. The CDR3 sequence is 14 residues long. The CDR3 spells CASRRLRGTGELFF. The CDR3 DNA is TGCGCCAGCAGGCGTCTCAGGGGAACCGGGGAGCTGTTTTTT.

The chain employs TRBV5-1 and TRBJ1-1, with D unresolved. Trimming pared 0 bases from V and 1 base from J, leaving 4 bases between. Germline V gives CDR1 SGHRS, CDR2 YFSETQ. This CDR3 is 13 amino acids long. DNA for the CDR3: TGCGCCAGCAGCTTGGAAACGAACACTGAAGCTTTCTTT. Encoded protein: CASSLETNTEAFF.

The J gene is TRBJ1-6, the V gene TRBV4-3; D may be TRBD1 (5 bases). V was shortened by 0 bases and J by 4 bases, with 13 bases between the two germline ends. CDR3 length: 17 residues. Germline loops: CDR1 LGHNA, CDR2 YSLEER. CDR3 bases: TGCGCCAGCAGCCAAGAGCACAGGCCGATTTATAATTCACCCCTCCACTTT. Residues: CASSQEHRPIYNSPLHF.

The chain employs TRBV5-1 and TRBJ2-7, with D perhaps matching TRBD2 (6 bases). The V end was cut by 2 bases, the J end by 6 bases, with 21 bases between. The CDR3 is 16 residues long. From germline, CDR1 is SGHRS and CDR2 YFSETQ. The CDR3 bases are TGCGCCAGCAGCTTACTAGCCGGGACCGATGTCGGCGAGCAGTACTTC. Its translation is CASSLLAGTDVGEQYF.

This clone was seen a few times. The chain has TRBV7-2 and TRBJ2-1, with 8 nucleotides matching TRBD2. Germline V gives CDR1 SGHTA, CDR2 FQGNSA. With 3 bases clipped from V and 4 bases from J, the junction kept 5 bases outside the gene matches. The CDR3 is 15 amino acids. As DNA, the CDR3 is TGTGCCAGCAGCTTGGCAGCTAGCGGGTACAATGAGCAGTTCTTC. Its protein product is CASSLAASGYNEQFF.

This clone was counted only a few times. The chain combines TRBV7-2 with TRBJ1-2; D perhaps matches TRBD1 (5 bases). Germline V gene lookup returns CDR1 SGHTA and CDR2 FQGNSA. This CDR3 is 14 amino acids long. Trimming took off 4 bases at V and 8 bases at J, with 17 bases between the two ends. CDR3 amino acids: CASSSGTALEGYTF. In DNA form, the CDR3 reads TGTGCCAGCAGCTCGGGGACTGCCCTCGAGGGCTACACCTTC.

This chain uses TRBV7-9 with TRBJ2-5; unclear D gene. The CDR3 is 13 amino acids. CDR1 is SEHNR, CDR2 FQNEAQ, per germline (reference sequence). Trimming removed 4 bases at V and 5 bases at J, with 11 bases between. The CDR3: CASSSPPRETQYF. The CDR3 nucleotides read TGTGCCAGCAGCTCACCACCTAGGGAGACCCAGTACTTC.

J is TRBJ2-5 and V is TRBV29-1; tentatively, D is TRBD2 (5 bases). V lost 2 bases, J lost 4 bases, and 11 bases lay in between. CDR1 SQVTM and CDR2 ANQGSEA come from the germline V gene. The CDR3 has 13 residues. CDR3 DNA: TGCAGCGTTGAATTCGGGGTTGGAGAGACCCAGTACTTC. Its protein product is CSVEFGVGETQYF.

This rearrangement joins TRBV30 to TRBJ2-5, with 7 bases that match TRBD1. The length of the CDR3 is 16 residues. With V trimmed by 3 bases and J by 1 base, 11 bases remained unmatched. CDR1 is GTSNPN and CDR2 is SVGIG in the germline V gene (reference sequence). CDR3 coding DNA: TGTGCCTGGAGGATAAAGACAGGGTGGTTCCAAGAGACCCAGTACTTC. This codes for CAWRIKTGWFQETQYF.

The chain links TRBV5-1 to TRBJ1-1; the match to TRBD1 covers 7 bases. Losses at the gene ends were 5 bases for V and 1 base for J; bases not matched to a gene: 5. This CDR3 region has 14 residues. CDR1 SGHRS and CDR2 YFSETQ come from the germline V gene. The CDR3 nucleotides read TGCGCCAGCAGGATGGGGACAGAGAACACTGAAGCTTTCTTT. Translation gives CASRMGTENTEAFF.

The rearrangement joins TRBV29-1 to TRBJ2-3, with D possibly matching TRBD1 (6 bases). Germline-derived CDR1 and CDR2 are SQVTM and ANQGSEA. This CDR3 contains 13 residues. Between the trimmed V and J ends, which lost 7 bases and 2 bases, there was a span of 13 bases. The CDR3 region has the DNA TGCAGCGCCCACAAGGGGGTCACAGATACGCAGTATTTT. This codes for CSAHKGVTDTQYF.

The chain employs TRBV4-3 and TRBJ1-2; unclear D gene. This CDR3 comprises 15 residues. Germline CDR1 reads LGHNA; CDR2 reads YSLEER. Trimming pared 4 bases from V and 3 bases from J, leaving 15 bases between. In DNA form, the CDR3 reads TGCGCCAGCAGCCCAGCGATCGTACGGGACTATGGCTACACCTTC. This gives the protein CASSPAIVRDYGYTF.

This clone was counted a single time. The sample holds other DNA sequences that translate to the same CDR3. V usage is TRBV29-1 and J usage is TRBJ2-7; D is unresolved. V was clipped by 3 bases and J by 0 bases, with 6 bases between them. Germline V gene sequence: CDR1 SQVTM, CDR2 ANQGSEA. This CDR3 region has 12 residues. This CDR3 reads CSVESSSYEQYF. In nucleotides, the CDR3 is TGCAGCGTTGAGTCCAGCTCCTACGAGCAGTACTTC.

Remarks on this clone: Mismatch with germline at one junction end may stem from a read error. The chain combines TRBV27 with TRBJ1-4; D call uncertain. Germline CDR1 and CDR2: MNHEY and SMNVEV (reference sequence). The CDR3 is 13 residues long. The CDR3 nucleotides are TGTGCCAGCAGTTACCGGTCTAATGAAAATCTGTTTTTT. Translation: CASSYRSNENLFF.

The chain is built from TRBV30 and TRBJ1-2; the D gene is possibly TRBD1 (5 bases). Trimming shortened V by 5 bases and J by 5 bases, and 12 bases separated the two germline ends. Per the germline V gene, CDR1 is GTSNPN and CDR2 is SVGIG (reference sequence). The CDR3 is 12 residues long. For the CDR3, the DNA is TGTGCCTGGGGTGGGACGGGGTATGGCTACACCTTC. Translation: CAWGGTGYGYTF.

This clone was counted ten times or more. V usage is TRBV18 and J usage is TRBJ2-2, with 8 bases lining up with TRBD1. Germline CDR1 reads KGHSH; CDR2 reads LQKENI. The CDR3 runs 15 residues. With V trimmed by 2 bases and J by 7 bases, 6 bases remained unmatched. CDR3 amino acids: CASSPSRGRGGELFF. The CDR3 bases are TGTGCCAGCTCACCATCCAGGGGGCGCGGCGGGGAGCTGTTTTTT.

The V gene is TRBV30, the J gene TRBJ1-2, with D possibly matching TRBD1 (6 bases). Trimming cost V 6 bases and J 8 bases, with 16 bases left between them. From germline, CDR1 is GTSNPN and CDR2 SVGIG (reference sequence). The CDR3 consists of 12 residues. The CDR3 loop is CACPMAGEGYTF. The CDR3 bases are TGTGCCTGCCCCATGGCAGGGGAAGGCTACACCTTC.

The V and J genes are TRBV29-1 and TRBJ2-7; D tentatively fits TRBD1 or TRBD2 (5 bases each). The germline V gene encodes CDR1 SQVTM and CDR2 ANQGSEA. The CDR3 contains 15 residues. Trimming removed 3 bases from V and 3 bases from J, with 18 bases in between. CDR3 sequence: CSVEGSGQDGYEQYF. DNA for the CDR3: TGCAGCGTTGAGGGGTCGGGGCAGGACGGCTACGAGCAGTACTTC.

The V call is TRBV4-3, the J call TRBJ2-6, with D uncertain. Germline V gene lookup returns CDR1 LGHNA and CDR2 YSLEER. The CDR3 totals 15 residues. V lost 2 bases and J lost 0, with 5 bases in between. The CDR3, as DNA: TGCGCCAGCAGCCAACTTAACTCTGGGGCCAACGTCCTGACTTTC. This codes for CASSQLNSGANVLTF.

The CDR3 spells CASSPPPLGPEAFF. CDR3 DNA: TGTGCCAGCAGCCCTCCCCCTCTGGGCCCTGAAGCTTTCTTT. This chain links TRBV7-2 with TRBJ1-1; D is undetermined. V was cut by 5 bases and J by 6 bases, with 16 bases left in between. Germline-derived CDR1 and CDR2 are SGHTA and FQGNSA. The CDR3 is 14 amino acids.

This sequence joins TRBV29-1 and TRBJ1-1; weak D call: TRBD1 (6 bases). Germline CDR1 is SQVTM and CDR2 is ANQGSEA. The V gene lost 6 bases and the J gene lost 0 bases, with 11 bases spanning the gap. CDR3 size: 13 residues. CDR3 DNA: TGCAGCGTGAGGGGGGTTTTGAACACTGAAGCTTTCTTT. Its protein is CSVRGVLNTEAFF.

The chain joins TRBV12-5 to TRBJ2-7; D gene ambiguous. Trimming removed 1 base at V and 7 bases at J, with 11 bases between. The CDR3 has 13 amino acids. Germline V gene sequence: CDR1 LGHNT, CDR2 FRNRAP. The CDR3, as DNA: TGTGCTAGTGGTTTGGGGGATCCTAGGGAGCAGTACTTC. It translates to CASGLGDPREQYF.

This chain joins TRBV7-3 and TRBJ1-2; 9 bases are shared with TRBD1. The V gene end was trimmed by 6 bases and the J gene end by 8 bases; junction bases not matched to a gene: 4. The CDR3 totals 12 residues. CDR1 and CDR2 from the germline V gene are SGHTA and FQGTGA. CDR3 in amino acids: CASRATGGGYTF. In DNA form, the CDR3 reads TGTGCCAGCAGGGCAACAGGGGGCGGCTACACCTTC. The variable domain in full, with the rest retrieved from reference TRBV7-3 and TRBJ1-2, is GAGVSQTPSNKVTEKGKYVELRCDPISGHTALYWYRQSLGQGPEFLIYFQGTGAADDSGLPNDRFFAVRPEGSVSTLKIQRTERGDSAVYLCASRATGGGYTFGSGTRLTVV.

The chain couples TRBV29-1 to TRBJ2-1, with D tentatively TRBD1 (6 bases). This CDR3 spans 11 amino acids. CDR1 SQVTM and CDR2 ANQGSEA come from the germline V gene. Trimming took 2 bases from V and 8 from J, leaving 7 bases between them. The DNA of the CDR3 is TGCAGCGTTGAAAAGGGGGATGAGCAGTTCTTC. This codes for CSVEKGDEQFF.

This clone was found many times. The rearrangement uses TRBV14 and TRBJ1-2; unclear D gene. Germline V gives CDR1 SGHDN, CDR2 FVKESK. V was pared by 1 base and J by 6 bases, with 9 bases between. The CDR3 extends over 13 amino acids. CDR3 loop: CASSQGPWDGYTF. CDR3 DNA sequence: TGTGCCAGCAGCCAAGGACCTTGGGATGGCTACACCTTC.

The genes are TRBV27 and TRBJ2-3; D is tentatively TRBD1 or TRBD2 (6 bases each). The CDR3 is made up of 16 amino acids. Germline loops: CDR1 MNHEY, CDR2 SMNVEV (reference sequence). Trimming took off 2 bases at V and 2 bases at J, with 14 bases between the two ends. The CDR3 here is CASSLRKGGITDTQYF. CDR3 in DNA: TGTGCCAGCAGTTTAAGGAAAGGGGGGATCACAGATACGCAGTATTTT.

To note about this clone: The junction differs from germline at one of its ends, possibly a read error. This sequence joins TRBV30 and TRBJ1-2; possibly TRBD1 for D (6 bases). Germline CDR1 is GTSNPN and CDR2 is SVGIG (reference sequence). The CDR3 extends over 10 amino acids. CDR3 nucleotide sequence: TGTGCCTGGAGTGAGGGGGTGACTAACTTC. Protein: CAWSEGVTNF. The full variable domain, its missing parts supplied by reference TRBV30 and TRBJ1-2, is SQTIHQWPATLVQPVGSPLSLECTVEGTSNPNLYWYRQAAGRGLQLLFYSVGIGQISSEVPQNLSASRPQDRQFILSSKKLLLSDSGFYLCAWSEGVTNFGSGTRLTVV.

For this clone: Other DNA sequences in this sample translate to the same CDR3. This rearrangement joins TRBV30 to TRBJ2-7, with TRBD1 matching 8 bases. The germline CDR1 and CDR2 sequences are GTSNPN and SVGIG (reference sequence). V shed 4 bases, J shed 2 bases, and the junction held 4 bases outside the gene matches. The CDR3 covers 13 residues. CDR3 bases: TGTGCCTGGACCGGACAGGGCACCTACGAGCAGTACTTC. It specifies CAWTGQGTYEQYF. The variable domain in full, with the rest retrieved from reference TRBV30 and TRBJ2-7, is SQTIHQWPATLVQPVGSPLSLECTVEGTSNPNLYWYRQAAGRGLQLLFYSVGIGQISSEVPQNLSASRPQDRQFILSSKKLLLSDSGFYLCAWTGQGTYEQYFGPGTRLTVT.

This chain joins TRBV29-1 and TRBJ1-1; D not certain. The germline V gene encodes CDR1 SQVTM and CDR2 ANQGSEA. V lost 2 bases and J lost 4, with 2 bases in between. The CDR3 length is 10 residues. DNA for the CDR3: TGCAGCGTTGAAACCACTGAAGCTTTCTTT. Its translation: CSVETTEAFF.